This T cell receptor (beta chain) originates from a study of blood T cell repertoires in COVID-19 (dated by TCRdb to 2018 to 2021). About the investigation overall: Samples covering the acute and convalescent phases of COVID-19 were provided by collaborators in the United States, Italy and Spain. The samples were drawn from two sources: the first 160 participants of the ongoing ImmuneRACE study, and over 950 subjects contributed by 6 global collaborators. Where available, HLA class I and class II types were obtained from metadata supplied by the sample provider rather than from assay-based typing. The dataset comprised deeply sampled blood TCRbeta repertoires from subjects exposed to, actively infected with, or recovered from COVID-19. The prospective study material was composed of cDNA or gDNA derived from T cells, B-cell-depleted T cells, or PBMCs. A de-identified subject ID, COVID-19 status, age in years and sex were almost always included in the sample metadata. The repertoires were released in a freely available public database meant as a resource for research on the immune response to SARS-CoV-2. Here is what the overall study found, with its caveats: How much clinical and demographic metadata was included differed by source and by participant, and the metadata was provided uncurated.

On this clone: The target of this receptor is not known. Per-nucleotide qualities are absent, and no much larger clonotype sits a single base away.

At one collaborating source in Seattle, patients were enrolled during active infection and were followed longitudinally through the course of disease. Collaborating institutions collected whole blood in K2EDTA tubes following their own protocols. For TCRbeta analysis, collaborator samples were shipped as frozen whole blood, as isolated PBMCs, or as DNA extracted from either sample type. Trimming takes 4 bases off V and 1 base off J; junction bases not matched to a gene: 6. As encoded in the germline V gene, CDR1 is SGHRS while CDR2 is YFSETQ. Its CDR3 holds 18 amino acids, cysteine through phenylalanine. Left in the record is the CDR3 DNA by itself, 54 bases read in frame from the first base. TCRbeta CDR3 regions were amplified from genomic DNA using the immunoSEQ Assay, a bias-controlled multiplex PCR. In the source study's methods: Within the assay, amplification of reference gene primers was used to estimate how many nucleated cells each sample contained. Sequence reads were collapsed and filtered to measure the absolute abundance of every unique TCRbeta CDR3 rearrangement. For each sample, productive Simpson clonality was calculated as the square root of Simpson's diversity index over productive rearrangements. Drawn from immuneACCESS, this table holds only the in-frame rearrangements with V and J called that TCRdb kept. Clones are partly lost; checked studies trace under half to an unresolved V gene and leave the rest unexplained. V, J and clone size derive from that table, while D and trimming were established from the DNA sequence. In this sample the table shows hundreds of thousands of clones, 89% of which occur a single time. About 0.91% of the sample belongs to the ten largest clones.

This receptor was taken from a man in his late teens or twenties with COVID-19, enrolled during active disease. The sequenced material came from peripheral blood. The chain employs TRBV5-1 and TRBJ1-6, and 12 junction bases match TRBD1. The DNA sequence is as follows: TGCGCCAGCAGCCGCTCGGGACAGGGGGCTTCCTATAATTCACCCCTCCACTTT. It codes for CASSRSGQGASYNSPLHF.